The present entry profiles one TCR beta chain with its context. This sample is part of a study of cytomegalovirus exposure and HLA in healthy donors. The CDR3 loop spans 15 amino acids. Germline V gene lookup returns CDR1 SEHNR and CDR2 FQNEAQ (reference sequence). V was pared by 3 bases and J by 4 bases, with 13 bases between. Researchers ran the PCR with 60 Vbeta and 13 Jbeta primers. This table comes from immunoSEQ multiplex PCR, and its TCRdb copy is limited to in-frame clones, with some not included. The sample records approximately 170,000 clones, roughly four fifths being singletons. The TCR was taken from a woman aged 40 to 50 in good health and CMV-seronegative. The chain combines TRBV7-9 with TRBJ1-5; D is possibly TRBD1 (5 bases). The sequenced sample was PBMCs. DNA for the CDR3: TGTGCCAGCAGCTTTTGGGGGGGGTTAAATCAGCCCCAGCATTTT. Amino acid sequence: CASSFWGGLNQPQHF.